The entry below gives a single TCR beta chain sequence along with its context. The antigen is undetermined. The germline V gene encodes CDR1 SSHAT and CDR2 FNYEAQ (reference sequence). Losses at the gene ends were 3 bases for V and 8 bases for J; bases not matched to a gene: 7. The CDR3 contains 15 residues. The entry originates in a study of cytomegalovirus exposure and HLA in healthy donors. Findings and limits, study-wide: In a later analysis, HLA-C alleles had the fewest associated TCRs, DRB1 alleles the most. Roughly uniform depth of sequencing across donors was assumed in presence/absence analyses.

In the PCR, 60 Vbeta and 13 Jbeta primers were used. TCRdb's copy holds only in-frame clones and misses some; the assay was immunoSEQ multiplex PCR. The sample has more than 95,000 clones, around 80% seen once; the top ten hold 6.1%. Sequenced input: PBMCs. V is TRBV7-7 and J is TRBJ1-4; 9 bases map to TRBD1. The receptor comes from a man younger than 35 in good health and CMV-seronegative. CDR3 sequence (DNA): TGTGCCAGCAGCTTGGGGACAGGGAGGAACGAAAAACTGTTTTTT. Translating gives CASSLGTGRNEKLFF. Full variable domain (outside the CDR3, taken from reference TRBV7-7 and TRBJ1-4): GAGVSQSPRYKVTKRGQDVTLRCDPISSHATLYWYQQALGQGPEFLTYFNYEAQPDKSGLPSDRFSAERPEGSISTLTIQRTEQRDSAMYRCASSLGTGRNEKLFFGSGTQLSVL.